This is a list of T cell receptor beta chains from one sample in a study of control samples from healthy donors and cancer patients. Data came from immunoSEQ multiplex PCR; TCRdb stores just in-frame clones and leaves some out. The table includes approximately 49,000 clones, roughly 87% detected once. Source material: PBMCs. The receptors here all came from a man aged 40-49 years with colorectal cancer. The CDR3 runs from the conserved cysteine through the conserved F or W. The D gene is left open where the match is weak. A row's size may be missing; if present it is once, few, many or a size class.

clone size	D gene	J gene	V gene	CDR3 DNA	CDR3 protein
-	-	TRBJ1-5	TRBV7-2	TGTGCCAGCAGCTTAGCCAGCAATCAGCCCCAGCATTTT	CASSLASNQPQHF
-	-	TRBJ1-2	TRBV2	TGTGCCAGCATTACGGGGCTGCTCAGGGGCTACACCTTC	CASITGLLRGYTF
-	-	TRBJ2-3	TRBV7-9	TGTGCCAGCAGCTTAGCGGGGGGCGACCACACAGATACGCAGTATTTT	CASSLAGGDHTDTQYF
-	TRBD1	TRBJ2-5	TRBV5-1	TGCGCCAGCAGCTTATCGACAGGGGTTACGGAGACCCAGTACTTC	CASSLSTGVTETQYF
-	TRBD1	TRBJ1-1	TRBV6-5	TGTGCCAGCAGGGACAGGGGCGAGAACACTGAAGCTTTCTTT	CASRDRGENTEAFF
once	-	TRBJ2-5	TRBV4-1	TGCGCCAGCAGCCAACAGGGTGTCCAAGAGACCCAGTACTTC	CASSQQGVQETQYF
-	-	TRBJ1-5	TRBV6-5	TGTGCCAGCAAGGGAACAGACAATCAGCCCCAGCATTTT	CASKGTDNQPQHF
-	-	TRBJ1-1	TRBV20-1	TGCAGTGCAGGACGGCCTACTGAAGCTTTCTTT	CSAGRPTEAFF
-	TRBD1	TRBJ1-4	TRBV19	TGTGCCAGTAGTATAGATCCCCCAGGGACAGGGGTCGAAAAACTGTTTTTT	CASSIDPPGTGVEKLFF
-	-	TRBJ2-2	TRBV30	TGTGCCTGGAGTGCCAAGGGGAGCACCGGGGAGCTGTTTTTT	CAWSAKGSTGELFF
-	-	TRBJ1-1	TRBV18	TGTGCCAGCTCACCACCGGCAGGGGCCAACACTGAAGCTTTCTTT	CASSPPAGANTEAFF
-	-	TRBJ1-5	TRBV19	TGTGCCAGTACTCAAGTCGGGGGGGGCGTTCAGCCCCAGCATTTT	CASTQVGGGVQPQHF
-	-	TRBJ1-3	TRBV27	TGTGCCAGCAGTCGATCTGCTGGAAACACCATATATTTT	CASSRSAGNTIYF
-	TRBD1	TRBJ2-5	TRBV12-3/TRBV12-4	TGTGCCAGCAGGAGGACAGGGGAAGAGACCCAGTACTTC	CASRRTGEETQYF
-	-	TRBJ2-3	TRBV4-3	TGCGCCAGCAGCCGGGGGATCGGCACAGATACGCAGTATTTT	CASSRGIGTDTQYF
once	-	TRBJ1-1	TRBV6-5	TGTGCCAGCCACAAGTTTCTGAACACTGAAGCTTTCTTT	CASHKFLNTEAFF